A single sample is the source of the 14 T cell receptor beta chains below, sequenced in a study of T cell repertoires in cytomegalovirus infection. TCRdb fed the reads into MiXCR, producing one record per CDR3 protein. The sample has a few hundred thousand distinct CDR3 sequences; around 9.5% are singletons. Sequenced input: PBMCs. These receptor sequences come from a human donor in good health (CMV status not recorded). Some clones in this sample may be carry-over from other donors' samples.

This clonotype came up a few times. The chain carries TRBV6-8 and TRBJ2-2; 10 positions match TRBD1. The germline V gene encodes CDR1 MNHGY and CDR2 SAAAGT. CDR3 length equals 16 residues. Trimming cost V 5 bases and J 7 bases; bases outside gene matches: 10. CDR3 sequence (DNA): TGTGCCAGCAGTCCTAGACAGGGGGCGAAAATCGGGGAGCTGTTTTTT. Translation: CASSPRQGAKIGELFF.

The chain employs TRBV6-5 and TRBJ1-2, with D uncertain. Between the trimmed V and J ends, which lost 6 bases and 8 bases, there was a span of 16 bases. CDR1 MNHEY and CDR2 SVGAGI come from the germline V gene. The CDR3 totals 13 residues. CDR3 loop: CASSYGLLGGYTF. The CDR3, as DNA: TGTGCCAGCAGCTATGGACTCTTAGGAGGCTACACCTTC.

The chain joins TRBV7-9 to TRBJ2-7, with TRBD2 matching 7 bases. The CDR3 loop spans 15 amino acids. From germline, CDR1 is SEHNR and CDR2 FQNEAQ (reference sequence). Trimming took 5 bases from V and 3 from J; bases not matched to a gene: 10. The CDR3 here is CASSPGRGPHYEQYF. The CDR3 bases are TGTGCCAGCAGCCCAGGGAGGGGACCCCACTACGAGCAGTACTTC.

This clonotype was seen repeatedly, ten times or more. The chain carries TRBV7-2 and TRBJ1-6; D ambiguous. The CDR3 has 14 amino acids. CDR1 is SGHTA and CDR2 is FQGNSA in the germline V gene. Trimming left V 0 bases short and J 9 bases short, with 9 bases between. CDR3 DNA sequence: TGTGCCAGCAGCTTAGCCGGGTATGGTTCACCCCTCCACTTT. As protein: CASSLAGYGSPLHF.

The chain employs TRBV9 and TRBJ2-1; tentative D call: TRBD2 (5 bases). Germline lookup yields CDR1 SGDLS and CDR2 YYNGEE. The CDR3 contains 16 residues. The V end lost 6 bases, the J end lost 0 bases, and 16 bases lay between the germline ends. CDR3 protein: CASTTGSSYSYNEQFF. The CDR3 region has the DNA TGTGCCAGCACCACGGGGAGCTCTTACTCCTACAATGAGCAGTTCTTC.

This clonotype was seen at least ten times. The V call is TRBV7-2, the J call TRBJ2-7, with 7 bases fitting TRBD2. V lost 6 bases to trimming and J lost 2 bases; unmatched junction nucleotides: 7. The CDR3 contains 14 residues. Germline V gene data show CDR1 as SGHTA and CDR2 as FQGNSA. The CDR3 nucleotides are TGTGCCAGCAGACTGGCTAGCGGCACCTACGAGCAGTACTTC. Encoded protein: CASRLASGTYEQYF.

The gene calls are TRBV20-1 and TRBJ2-7; TRBD2 agrees at 13 bases. Losses at the gene ends were 6 bases for V and 4 bases for J; bases not matched to a gene: 12. CDR3 size: 16 residues. Germline CDR1 DFQATT, CDR2 SNEGSKA (reference sequence). The CDR3 region is CSARSRGLAGRYEQYF. DNA of the CDR3: TGCAGTGCGCGATCCCGGGGACTAGCGGGGCGATACGAGCAGTACTTC.

This clonotype showed up just a few times. This chain links TRBV27 with TRBJ2-3; a possible D gene is TRBD2 (6 bases). Germline V gene sequence: CDR1 MNHEY, CDR2 SMNVEV (reference sequence). This CDR3 contains 14 residues. Trimming left V 2 bases short and J 6 bases short, with 12 bases between. The CDR3 DNA reads TGTGCCAGCAGTTTACGGGACTGGTCGGATACGCAGTATTTT. It yields the protein CASSLRDWSDTQYF.

This clonotype was picked up many times. The chain uses TRBV7-2 and TRBJ1-3; possible D gene TRBD1, 5 bases. V lost 3 bases and J lost 0, with 12 bases in between. The CDR3 has 16 amino acids. Germline CDR1 SGHTA, CDR2 FQGNSA. The CDR3 DNA reads as TGTGCCAGCAGCTTGAGGGGATCTTACTCTGGAAACACCATATATTTT. Translation: CASSLRGSYSGNTIYF.

This clonotype has only a few counts. The V call is TRBV4-3, the J call TRBJ2-7, with TRBD2 as a possible D gene (5 bases). The CDR3 runs to 15 residues. V was trimmed by 0 bases and J by 1 base, leaving 10 bases between them. The germline V gene encodes CDR1 LGHNA and CDR2 YSLEER. The CDR3 is CASSQERADSYEQYF. CDR3 DNA sequence: TGCGCCAGCAGCCAAGAGAGGGCGGATTCCTACGAGCAGTACTTC.

There are a few counts of this clonotype. V is TRBV19 and J is TRBJ2-7; TRBD1 agrees at 9 bases. Germline V CDR1 and CDR2: LNHDA, SQIVND (reference sequence). The length of the CDR3 is 15 residues. The J segment lost 2 bases and the V segment lost 6 bases, leaving 8 bases of the junction unmatched. CDR3 nucleotide sequence: TGTGCCAGTAGCCGAATTGGGACAGGGCCCTACGAGCAGTACTTC. This gives the protein CASSRIGTGPYEQYF.

This clonotype has more than one count but fewer than ten. This chain joins TRBV18 and TRBJ1-5, with D unresolved. The V and J ends lost 8 bases and 6 bases respectively, with 14 bases between them. This CDR3 spans 13 amino acids. Germline lookup yields CDR1 KGHSH and CDR2 LQKENI. DNA of the CDR3: TGTGCCAGCACGTTGACTTCTGGTCAGCCCCAGCATTTT. It codes for CASTLTSGQPQHF. Complete variable domain (other parts from reference TRBV18 and TRBJ1-5): NAGVMQNPRHLVRRRGQEARLRCSPMKGHSHVYWYRQLPEEGLKFMVYLQKENIIDESGMPKERFSAEFPKEGPSILRIQQVVRGDSAAYFCASTLTSGQPQHFGDGTRLSIL.

This clonotype came up a few times. This chain links TRBV30 with TRBJ1-1; D is ambiguous. The CDR3 covers 15 residues. CDR1 is GTSNPN and CDR2 is SVGIG in the germline V gene (reference sequence). V lost 3 bases and J 3 bases, leaving 17 bases between the germline ends. This chain's CDR3 is CAWSSREVWDTEAFF. DNA of the CDR3: TGTGCCTGGAGCTCGCGCGAGGTCTGGGACACTGAAGCTTTCTTT.

This chain uses TRBV6-8 with TRBJ1-3; D not certain. The germline CDR1 and CDR2 sequences are MNHGY and SAAAGT. This CDR3 comprises 16 residues. Trimming stripped 2 bases from V and 0 bases from J, with 11 bases between. The CDR3 DNA is TGTGCCAGCAGTTACGGGGTGGGCCGCTCTGGAAACACCATATATTTT. It yields the protein CASSYGVGRSGNTIYF.